The text below deals with one TCR beta chain. Per the original data handling: For nucleated cells, counts were estimated from reference gene primer amplification. Assay: immunoSEQ multiplex PCR; the TCRdb copy retains only in-frame clones and omits some. The DNA gave D and trimming, while V, J and clone size come from that table. Here the sample spans 370,000 or so clones, 81% being singletons. The germline CDR1 and CDR2 sequences are SGHAT and FQDESV (reference sequence). This CDR3 region has 13 residues. The V and J ends lost 6 bases and 8 bases, in that order; junction bases with no gene match: 8. This record comes from a study of blood T cell repertoires in COVID-19. Study overall: The samples span acute and convalescent COVID-19 from the United States, Italy and Spain. PBMCs, B-cell-depleted T cells, or T cells provided the cDNA or gDNA that made up the material.

The receptor was derived from a human donor with acute or convalescent COVID-19. The donor label of this sample is uncertain. The specimen was peripheral blood. V usage is TRBV11-1 and J usage is TRBJ1-1, with 8 bases identical to TRBD1. The CDR3 sequence: CASSQGQGLEAFF. CDR3 DNA: TGTGCCAGCAGTCAAGGACAGGGTTTGGAAGCTTTCTTT.